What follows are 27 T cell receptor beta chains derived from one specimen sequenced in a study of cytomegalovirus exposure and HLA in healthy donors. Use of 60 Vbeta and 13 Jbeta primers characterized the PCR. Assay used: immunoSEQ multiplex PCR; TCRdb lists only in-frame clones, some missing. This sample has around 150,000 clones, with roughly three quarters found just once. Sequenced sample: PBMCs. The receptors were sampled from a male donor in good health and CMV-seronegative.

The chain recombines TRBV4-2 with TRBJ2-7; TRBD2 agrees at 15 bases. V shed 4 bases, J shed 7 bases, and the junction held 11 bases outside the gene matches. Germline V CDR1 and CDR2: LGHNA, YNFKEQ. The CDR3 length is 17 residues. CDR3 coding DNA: TGTGCCAGCAGCCTCGCCGCCGGGACTAGCGGGAGGTATGAGCAGTACTTC. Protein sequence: CASSLAAGTSGRYEQYF.

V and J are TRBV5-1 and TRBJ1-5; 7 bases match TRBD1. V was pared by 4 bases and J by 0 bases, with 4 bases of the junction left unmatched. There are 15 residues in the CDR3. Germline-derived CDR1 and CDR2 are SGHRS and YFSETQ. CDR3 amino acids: CASSEGQHSNQPQHF. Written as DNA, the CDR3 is TGCGCCAGCAGCGAGGGACAGCATAGCAATCAGCCCCAGCATTTT.

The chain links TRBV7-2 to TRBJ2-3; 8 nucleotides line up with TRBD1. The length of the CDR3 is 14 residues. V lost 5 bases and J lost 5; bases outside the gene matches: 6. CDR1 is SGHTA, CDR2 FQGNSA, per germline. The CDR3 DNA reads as TGTGCCAGCAGCCAAGACAGGGGCAGAGATACGCAGTATTTT. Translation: CASSQDRGRDTQYF.

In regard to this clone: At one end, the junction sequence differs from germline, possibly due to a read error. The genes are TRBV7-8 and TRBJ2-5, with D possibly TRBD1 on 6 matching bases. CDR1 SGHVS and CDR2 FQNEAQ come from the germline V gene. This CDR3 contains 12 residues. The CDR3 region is CASSLKNGQPNF. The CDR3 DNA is TGTGCCAGCAGCTTAAAAAACGGACAGCCGAACTTC.

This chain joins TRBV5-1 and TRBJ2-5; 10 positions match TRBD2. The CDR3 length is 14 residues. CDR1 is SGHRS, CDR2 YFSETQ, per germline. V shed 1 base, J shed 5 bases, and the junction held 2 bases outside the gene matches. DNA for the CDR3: TGCGCCAGCAGCTTGCTAGCGGGGGCGGAGACCCAGTACTTC. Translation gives CASSLLAGAETQYF.

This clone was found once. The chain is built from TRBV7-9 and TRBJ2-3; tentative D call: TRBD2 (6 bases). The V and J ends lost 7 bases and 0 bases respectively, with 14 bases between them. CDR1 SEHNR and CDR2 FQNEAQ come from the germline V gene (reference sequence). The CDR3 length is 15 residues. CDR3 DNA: TGTGCCAGCACCCTGGGGGGAGGCAGCACAGATACGCAGTATTTT. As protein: CASTLGGGSTDTQYF.

CDR3 sequence (DNA): TGTGCCAGTAGTAGTCCGGGACTAGGTGGACGGTTCTTC. Protein product: CASSSPGLGGRFF. This chain uses TRBV19 with TRBJ2-1; 8 bases match TRBD2. The CDR3 length is 13 residues. V lost 4 bases to trimming and J lost 15 bases; unmatched junction nucleotides: 11. Germline loops: CDR1 LNHDA, CDR2 SQIVND (reference sequence).

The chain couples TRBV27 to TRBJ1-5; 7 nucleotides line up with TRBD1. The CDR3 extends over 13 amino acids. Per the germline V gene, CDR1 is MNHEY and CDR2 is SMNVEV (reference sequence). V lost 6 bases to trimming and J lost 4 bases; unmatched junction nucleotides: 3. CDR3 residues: CASRGTDNQPQHF. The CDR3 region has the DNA TGTGCCAGCAGGGGGACAGATAATCAGCCCCAGCATTTT.

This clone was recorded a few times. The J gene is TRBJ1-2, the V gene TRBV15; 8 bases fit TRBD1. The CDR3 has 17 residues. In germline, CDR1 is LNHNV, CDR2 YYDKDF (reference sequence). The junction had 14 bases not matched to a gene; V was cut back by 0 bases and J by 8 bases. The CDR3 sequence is CATSRDSAGGRVEGYTF. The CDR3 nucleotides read TGTGCCACCAGCAGAGATTCAGCAGGGGGCCGAGTAGAGGGCTACACCTTC.

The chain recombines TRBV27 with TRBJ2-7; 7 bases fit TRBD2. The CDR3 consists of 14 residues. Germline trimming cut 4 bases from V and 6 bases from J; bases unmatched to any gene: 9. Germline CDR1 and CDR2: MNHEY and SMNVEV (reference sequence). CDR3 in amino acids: CASSSVNKRGEQYF. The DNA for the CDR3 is TGTGCCAGCAGTTCGGTAAATAAGCGGGGCGAGCAGTACTTC.

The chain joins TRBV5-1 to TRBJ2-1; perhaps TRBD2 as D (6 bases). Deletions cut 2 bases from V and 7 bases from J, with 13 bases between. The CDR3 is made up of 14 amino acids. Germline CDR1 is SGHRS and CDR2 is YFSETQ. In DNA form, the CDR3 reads TGCGCCAGCAGCTTAGGCACTGGAGGGAATGAGCAGTTCTTC. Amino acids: CASSLGTGGNEQFF.

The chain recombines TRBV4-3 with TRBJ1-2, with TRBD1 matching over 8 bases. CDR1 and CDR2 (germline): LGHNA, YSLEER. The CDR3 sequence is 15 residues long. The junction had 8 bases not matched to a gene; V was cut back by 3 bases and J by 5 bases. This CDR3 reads CASSQLSDRGYGYTF. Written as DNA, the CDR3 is TGCGCCAGCAGCCAGCTCTCAGACAGGGGATATGGCTACACCTTC.

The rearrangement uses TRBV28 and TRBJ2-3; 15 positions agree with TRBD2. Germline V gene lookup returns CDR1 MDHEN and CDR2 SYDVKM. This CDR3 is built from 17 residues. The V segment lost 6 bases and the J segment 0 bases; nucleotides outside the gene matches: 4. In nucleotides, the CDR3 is TGTGCCAGCAGCCCCGGGACTAGCGGGGGGAGCACAGATACGCAGTATTTT. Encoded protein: CASSPGTSGGSTDTQYF.

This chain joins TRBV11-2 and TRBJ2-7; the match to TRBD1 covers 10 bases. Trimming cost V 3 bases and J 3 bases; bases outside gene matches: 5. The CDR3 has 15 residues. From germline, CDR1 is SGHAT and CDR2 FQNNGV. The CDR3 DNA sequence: TGTGCCAGCAGCTTCGGGACAGGGGAGGGCTACGAGCAGTACTTC. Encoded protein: CASSFGTGEGYEQYF.

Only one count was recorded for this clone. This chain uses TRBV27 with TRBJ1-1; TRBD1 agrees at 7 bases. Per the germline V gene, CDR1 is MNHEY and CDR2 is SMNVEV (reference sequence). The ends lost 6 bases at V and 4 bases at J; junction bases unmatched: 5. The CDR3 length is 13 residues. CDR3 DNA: TGTGCCAGCAGGCGAGACAGGGCCACTGAAGCTTTCTTT. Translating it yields CASRRDRATEAFF.

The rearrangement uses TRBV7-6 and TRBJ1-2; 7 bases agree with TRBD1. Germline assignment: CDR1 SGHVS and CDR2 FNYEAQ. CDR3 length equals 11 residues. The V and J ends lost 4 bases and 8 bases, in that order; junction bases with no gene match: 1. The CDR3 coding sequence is TGTGCCAGCAGCTCAGGGGGGGGCTACACCTTC. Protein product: CASSSGGGYTF.

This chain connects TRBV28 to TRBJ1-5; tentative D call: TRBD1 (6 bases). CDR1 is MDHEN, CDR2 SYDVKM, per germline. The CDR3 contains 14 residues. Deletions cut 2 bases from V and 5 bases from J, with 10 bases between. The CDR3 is CASSLGGGYQPQHF. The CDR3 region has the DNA TGTGCCAGCAGTTTAGGGGGGGGCTATCAGCCCCAGCATTTT.

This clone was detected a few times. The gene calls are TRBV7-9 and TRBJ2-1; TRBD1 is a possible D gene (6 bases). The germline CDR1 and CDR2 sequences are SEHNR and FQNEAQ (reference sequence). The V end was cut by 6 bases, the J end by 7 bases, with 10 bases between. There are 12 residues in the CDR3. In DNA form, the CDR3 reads TGTGCCAGCAGTCAGAGGGGGAATGAGCAGTTCTTC. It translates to CASSQRGNEQFF.

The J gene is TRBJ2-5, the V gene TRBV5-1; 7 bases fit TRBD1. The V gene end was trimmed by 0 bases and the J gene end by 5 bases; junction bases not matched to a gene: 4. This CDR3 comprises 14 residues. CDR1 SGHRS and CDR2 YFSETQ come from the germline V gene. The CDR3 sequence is CASSLGQGAETQYF. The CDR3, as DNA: TGCGCCAGCAGCTTGGGACAGGGCGCGGAGACCCAGTACTTC. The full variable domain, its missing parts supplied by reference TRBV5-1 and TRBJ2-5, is KAGVTQTPRYLIKTRGQQVTLSCSPISGHRSVSWYQQTPGQGLQFLFEYFSETQRNKGNFPGRFSGRQFSNSRSEMNVSTLELGDSALYLCASSLGQGAETQYFGPGTRLLVL.

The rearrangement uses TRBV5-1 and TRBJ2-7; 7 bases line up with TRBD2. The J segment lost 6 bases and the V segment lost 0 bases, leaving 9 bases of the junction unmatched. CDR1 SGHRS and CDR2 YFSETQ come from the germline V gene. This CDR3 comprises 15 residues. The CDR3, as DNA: TGCGCCAGCAGCTTGGATGGGGCAGGGAGGGCCGAGCAGTACTTC. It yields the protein CASSLDGAGRAEQYF.

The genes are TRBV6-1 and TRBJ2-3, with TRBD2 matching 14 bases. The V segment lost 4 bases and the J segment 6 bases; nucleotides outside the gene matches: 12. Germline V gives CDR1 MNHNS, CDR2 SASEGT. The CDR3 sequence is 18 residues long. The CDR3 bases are TGTGCCAGCAGTGGCCAGGGTAGGACTAGCGGGGGGTCGGATACGCAGTATTTT. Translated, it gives CASSGQGRTSGGSDTQYF.

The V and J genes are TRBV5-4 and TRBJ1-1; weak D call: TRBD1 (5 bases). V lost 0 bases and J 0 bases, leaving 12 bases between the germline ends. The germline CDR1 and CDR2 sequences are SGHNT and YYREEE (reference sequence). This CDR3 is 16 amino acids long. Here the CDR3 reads CASSLVGGFMNTEAFF. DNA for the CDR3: TGTGCCAGCAGCTTGGTCGGGGGTTTCATGAACACTGAAGCTTTCTTT.

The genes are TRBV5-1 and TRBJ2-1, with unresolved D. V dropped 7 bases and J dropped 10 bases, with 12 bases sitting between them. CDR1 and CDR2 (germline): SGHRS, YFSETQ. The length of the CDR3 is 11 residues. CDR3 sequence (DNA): TGCGCCAGCGTTTTTGGCGGAGAGCAGTTCTTC. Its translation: CASVFGGEQFF. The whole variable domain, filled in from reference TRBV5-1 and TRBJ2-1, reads KAGVTQTPRYLIKTRGQQVTLSCSPISGHRSVSWYQQTPGQGLQFLFEYFSETQRNKGNFPGRFSGRQFSNSRSEMNVSTLELGDSALYLCASVFGGEQFFGPGTRLTVL.

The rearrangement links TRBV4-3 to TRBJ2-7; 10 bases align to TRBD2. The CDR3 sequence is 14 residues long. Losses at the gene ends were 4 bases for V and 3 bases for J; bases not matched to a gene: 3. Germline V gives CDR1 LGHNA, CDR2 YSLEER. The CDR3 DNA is TGCGCCAGCAGCCGGGGACTAGCGAACTACGAGCAGTACTTC. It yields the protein CASSRGLANYEQYF.

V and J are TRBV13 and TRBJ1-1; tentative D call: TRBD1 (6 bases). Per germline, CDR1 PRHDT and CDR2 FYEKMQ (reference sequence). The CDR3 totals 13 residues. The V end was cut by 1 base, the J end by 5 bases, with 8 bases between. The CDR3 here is CASSLEGGTEAFF. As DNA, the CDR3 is TGTGCCAGCAGCTTAGAGGGGGGGACTGAAGCTTTCTTT.

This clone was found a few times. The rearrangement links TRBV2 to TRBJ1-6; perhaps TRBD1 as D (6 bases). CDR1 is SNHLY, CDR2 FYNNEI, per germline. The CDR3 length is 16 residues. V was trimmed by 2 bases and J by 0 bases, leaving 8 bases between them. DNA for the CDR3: TGTGCCAGCAGTGAACAGGGGAGCTCCTATAATTCACCCCTCCACTTT. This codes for CASSEQGSSYNSPLHF.

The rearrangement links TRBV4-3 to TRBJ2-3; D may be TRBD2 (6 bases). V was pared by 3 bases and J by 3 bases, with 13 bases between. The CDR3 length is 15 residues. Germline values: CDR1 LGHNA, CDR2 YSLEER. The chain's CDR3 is CASSHNLGGTDTQYF. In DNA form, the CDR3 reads TGCGCCAGCAGCCATAATCTCGGGGGTACAGATACGCAGTATTTT.